Presented here are 22 T cell receptor beta chains from one specimen sequenced in a study of T cell responses to AZD1222 COVID-19 vaccine. This table comes from immunoSEQ multiplex PCR, and its TCRdb copy is limited to in-frame clones, with some not included. The table shows 130,000 to 150,000 clones, with more than 85% occurring only once. The input for sequencing was peripheral blood, taken after recovery from COVID-19. The source is an adult who had recovered from COVID-19.

As to this clone: The germline gene is not matched at one end of the junction; a read error may be the cause. The chain uses TRBV6-5 and TRBJ1-1; D might be TRBD1 (6 bases). This CDR3 spans 15 amino acids. Germline V gene sequence: CDR1 MNHEY, CDR2 SVGAGI. The chain's CDR3 is CASTYSWGPNTEAFF. The CDR3, as DNA: TGTGCCAGCACTTACTCTTGGGGGCCGAACACTGAAGCTTTCTTT.

V and J are TRBV27 and TRBJ2-2; D may be TRBD1 (6 bases). Germline V CDR1 and CDR2: MNHEY, SMNVEV (reference sequence). The CDR3 contains 15 residues. V was shortened by 5 bases and J by 6 bases, with 16 bases between the two germline ends. The CDR3 region is CASSTHREFSGELFF. The CDR3 region has the DNA TGTGCCAGCAGTACTCACAGGGAGTTCTCCGGGGAGCTGTTTTTT.

V gene TRBV27 combines with J gene TRBJ2-6; no definite D call. The CDR3 totals 13 residues. Trimming removed 9 bases at V and 1 base at J, with 7 bases between. Germline CDR1 and CDR2: MNHEY and SMNVEV (reference sequence). CDR3: CASGISGANVLTF. CDR3 bases: TGTGCCAGTGGAATATCTGGGGCCAACGTCCTGACTTTC.

J is TRBJ1-5 and V is TRBV5-1; D is perhaps TRBD1 (5 bases). Germline values: CDR1 SGHRS, CDR2 YFSETQ. This CDR3 region has 15 residues. V was shortened by 4 bases and J by 6 bases, with 17 bases between the two germline ends. This CDR3 reads CASSDGSGIGQPQHF. CDR3 bases: TGCGCCAGCAGCGACGGGTCAGGGATTGGTCAGCCCCAGCATTTT.

About this clone itself: The germline gene is not matched at one end of the junction; a read error may be the cause. In DNA form, the CDR3 reads TGTGCCAGCAGCCAGAAAATCTCTGAGGCCAACGTCCTGACTTTC. Translating gives CASSQKISEANVLTF. The chain recombines TRBV4-2 with TRBJ2-6; D is unresolved. The length of the CDR3 is 15 residues. Germline V lookup: CDR1 LGHNA, CDR2 YNFKEQ.

V usage is TRBV10-3 and J usage is TRBJ1-3; D unclear. V lost 0 bases to trimming and J lost 0 bases, with 6 bases between them. The CDR3 is made up of 15 amino acids. Germline CDR1 ENHRY, CDR2 SYGVKD. The CDR3 nucleotides are TGTGCCATCAGTGAGTCGGGGATCTCTGGAAACACCATATATTTT. It encodes CAISESGISGNTIYF.

The chain combines TRBV28 with TRBJ2-5; D perhaps matches TRBD1 (6 bases). This CDR3 region has 15 residues. Germline V CDR1 and CDR2: MDHEN, SYDVKM. Trimming removed 6 bases from V and 7 bases from J, with 21 bases in between. The CDR3 coding sequence is TGTGCCAGCAGCCCCAGGGGTAGGGTTCGGTGGACCCAGTACTTC. Translating gives CASSPRGRVRWTQYF.

V is TRBV19 and J is TRBJ2-1, with D perhaps matching TRBD1 (5 bases). CDR1 is LNHDA and CDR2 is SQIVND in the germline V gene (reference sequence). This CDR3 has 15 amino acids. Deletions cut 7 bases from V and 2 bases from J, with 15 bases between. The CDR3 here is CASTLQALAYNEQFF. The DNA of the CDR3 is TGTGCCAGTACCTTACAGGCTCTCGCCTACAATGAGCAGTTCTTC.

The J gene is TRBJ2-5, the V gene TRBV2; the match to TRBD2 covers 10 bases. The J segment lost 5 bases and the V segment lost 0 bases, leaving 6 bases of the junction unmatched. In germline, CDR1 is SNHLY, CDR2 FYNNEI. The CDR3 runs 16 residues. CDR3 loop: CASSEAPLAGVETQYF. The CDR3 bases are TGTGCCAGCAGTGAAGCGCCCCTAGCGGGAGTCGAGACCCAGTACTTC.

The chain joins TRBV19 to TRBJ1-5, with D perhaps TRBD1 (5 bases). The CDR3 is 16 residues long. Trimming stripped 4 bases from V and 6 bases from J, with 19 bases between. In germline, CDR1 is LNHDA, CDR2 SQIVND (reference sequence). CDR3 bases: TGTGCCAGTAGTACCCGGTTGGGGCAGGGACCTCAGCCCCAGCATTTT. This gives the protein CASSTRLGQGPQPQHF.

This clone was seen just once. V gene TRBV4-1 combines with J gene TRBJ1-2; D is possibly TRBD1 (6 bases). The germline V and J ends were trimmed by 4 bases and 0 bases, with 12 bases remaining between them. Per germline, CDR1 MGHRA and CDR2 YSYEKL. The CDR3 is 15 residues long. The CDR3 region has the DNA TGCGCCAGCAGCCCTAGCGGGGGCGCTAACTATGGCTACACCTTC. This codes for CASSPSGGANYGYTF.

The chain has TRBV7-9 and TRBJ1-4; D remains unclear. The CDR3 sequence is 14 residues long. Germline lookup yields CDR1 SEHNR and CDR2 FQNEAQ (reference sequence). Trimming removed 0 bases at V and 7 bases at J, with 9 bases between. CDR3 bases: TGTGCCAGCAGCTTAGCGCGGTTTGGTGAAAAACTGTTTTTT. Translating gives CASSLARFGEKLFF.

V gene TRBV27 combines with J gene TRBJ2-1; 9 nucleotides line up with TRBD1. CDR3 size: 15 residues. V trimming: 3 bases; J trimming: 7 bases; junction bases outside the gene matches: 7. Germline loops: CDR1 MNHEY, CDR2 SMNVEV (reference sequence). CDR3 region: CASSLWDRVSNEQFF. CDR3 sequence (DNA): TGTGCCAGCAGTTTGTGGGACAGGGTATCAAATGAGCAGTTCTTC.

This chain uses TRBV30 with TRBJ2-2, with D unclear. This CDR3 contains 14 residues. V was shortened by 2 bases and J by 1 base, with 8 bases between the two germline ends. From germline, CDR1 is GTSNPN and CDR2 SVGIG (reference sequence). The DNA for the CDR3 is TGTGCCTGGAGTCTAAACGTGAACACCGGGGAGCTGTTTTTT. Translation gives CAWSLNVNTGELFF.

This clone showed up just once. The V and J genes are TRBV10-3 and TRBJ1-6; 9 nucleotides agree with TRBD1. With V trimmed by 7 bases and J by 5 bases, 6 bases remained unmatched. Germline V gives CDR1 ENHRY, CDR2 SYGVKD. This CDR3 is built from 15 residues. CDR3 sequence: CAITETGGNNSPLHF. The CDR3, as DNA: TGTGCCATCACCGAAACAGGGGGCAATAATTCACCCCTCCACTTT.

The CDR3, as DNA: TGTGCCAGAAGGGCGGGACTCCGGACTGAAGCTTTCTTT. It yields the protein CARRAGLRTEAFF. The rearrangement links TRBV5-3 to TRBJ1-1, with D perhaps TRBD1 (5 bases). TRBV5-3 carries the ORF label, with uncertain function. The CDR3 is 13 amino acids. The V end lost 5 bases, the J end lost 5 bases, and 13 bases lay between the germline ends.

This clone was detected once. The V gene is TRBV6-6, the J gene TRBJ1-1; 9 bases are a match to TRBD1. This CDR3 has 15 amino acids. The germline V gene has CDR1 MNHNY and CDR2 SVGAGI (reference sequence). V dropped 6 bases and J dropped 1; count of bases not matched to a gene: 6. CDR3 amino acids: CASSLQGAANTEAFF. DNA of the CDR3: TGTGCCAGCAGCCTACAGGGGGCGGCGAACACTGAAGCTTTCTTT.

The chain has TRBV18 and TRBJ2-1, with 8 bases that match TRBD1. Germline CDR1 KGHSH, CDR2 LQKENI. This CDR3 has 15 amino acids. The J segment lost 2 bases and the V segment lost 3 bases, leaving 3 bases of the junction unmatched. CDR3 loop: CASSPLQGAYNEQFF. Written as DNA, the CDR3 is TGTGCCAGCTCACCTTTACAGGGGGCCTACAATGAGCAGTTCTTC.

The chain employs TRBV12-3 or TRBV12-4 and TRBJ1-2, with unresolved D. V dropped 2 bases and J dropped 7 bases, with 5 bases sitting between them. The CDR3 sequence is 11 residues long. The CDR3 DNA is TGTGCCAGCAGTTTATCGGCTGGCTACACCTTC. Protein sequence: CASSLSAGYTF.

V usage is TRBV9 and J usage is TRBJ2-3; D is perhaps TRBD2 (6 bases). Germline V lookup: CDR1 SGDLS, CDR2 YYNGEE. Deletions cut 4 bases from V and 0 bases from J, with 18 bases between. The CDR3 contains 17 residues. In DNA form, the CDR3 reads TGTGCCAGCAGCTTGAGAAGGAATAGCGGAAGCACAGATACGCAGTATTTT. It encodes CASSLRRNSGSTDTQYF.

This clone was counted a few times. The chain is built from TRBV14 and TRBJ2-5; D remains unclear. The CDR3 totals 13 residues. Germline values: CDR1 SGHDN, CDR2 FVKESK. V lost 1 base and J lost 4, with 7 bases in between. CDR3 bases: TGTGCCAGCAGCCAAGGGGTATTAGAGACCCAGTACTTC. Translated: CASSQGVLETQYF.

V and J are TRBV10-3 and TRBJ2-7, with 11 bases fitting TRBD2. The V and J ends lost 11 bases and 4 bases, in that order; junction bases with no gene match: 1. The CDR3 length is 11 residues. CDR1 is ENHRY, CDR2 SYGVKD, per germline. The CDR3 bases are TGTGCCGGGACTAGCGGATACGAGCAGTACTTC. Protein: CAGTSGYEQYF.